Listed here are 9 T cell receptor beta chains from one sample, sequenced in a study of cytomegalovirus exposure and HLA in healthy donors. Primers included in the PCR were 60 Vbeta and 13 Jbeta primers. The protocol was immunoSEQ multiplex PCR, while the TCRdb copy is restricted to in-frame clones and leaves out a portion. Here the sample spans over 250,000 clones, around 65% being singletons. The specimen sequenced was PBMCs. These receptors came from a female donor in good health and CMV-seronegative.

The chain recombines TRBV18 with TRBJ2-5, with TRBD1 matching over 7 bases. The J call may be wrong; the DNA end is better matched by TRBJ2-7. Germline V gene lookup returns CDR1 KGHSH and CDR2 LQKENI. The CDR3 spans 13 residues. The CDR3 here is CASSLGTAYEQYF. In DNA, the CDR3 is TGTGCCAGCTCACTCGGGACAGCGTACGAGCAGTACTTC.

The chain carries TRBV5-6 and TRBJ1-3; a weak D match, TRBD1 (6 bases). The CDR3 has 18 amino acids. Trimming pared 6 bases from V and 2 bases from J, leaving 24 bases between. In germline, CDR1 is SGHDT, CDR2 YYEEEE. As DNA, the CDR3 is TGTGCCAGCAAACAGGGTTGGGGAAGGTTATCGACTGGAAACACCATATATTTT. Amino acid sequence: CASKQGWGRLSTGNTIYF.

V gene TRBV4-1 combines with J gene TRBJ2-3; D unresolved. Germline-derived CDR1 and CDR2 are MGHRA and YSYEKL. This CDR3 is 16 amino acids long. V was trimmed by 0 bases and J by 6 bases, leaving 16 bases between them. CDR3: CASSQDPPVRPDTQYF. CDR3 DNA sequence: TGCGCCAGCAGCCAAGATCCACCGGTGCGTCCGGATACGCAGTATTTT.

This chain links TRBV6-1 with TRBJ2-2, with 13 bases identical to TRBD2. With V trimmed by 5 bases and J by 6 bases, 3 bases remained unmatched. This CDR3 region has 15 residues. In germline, CDR1 is MNHNS, CDR2 SASEGT. The CDR3 loop is CASSTGLAGSGELFF. The CDR3, as DNA: TGTGCCAGCAGTACGGGACTAGCGGGGTCCGGGGAGCTGTTTTTT.

This clone has just one count. The chain joins TRBV21-1 to TRBJ2-1; the table's D call TRBD2 went unverified against the DNA. TRBV21-1 is deemed a pseudogene. This CDR3 has 14 residues. The CDR3 DNA reads as TGTGCCAGCACCGGTGAGTGGAGGGACAATGAGCAGTTCTTC. It is translated as CASTGEWRDNEQFF.

The chain links TRBV5-1 to TRBJ1-4, with a tentative D call TRBD1 (6 bases). This CDR3 has 18 residues. The V gene lost 0 bases and the J gene lost 0 bases, with 15 bases spanning the gap. The V gene's germline CDR1 is SGHRS and CDR2 YFSETQ. CDR3 DNA sequence: TGCGCCAGCAGCTTGGGCGGGGGCTTGTTCGCAACTAATGAAAAACTGTTTTTT. Its protein product is CASSLGGGLFATNEKLFF. Looking up the rest from reference TRBV5-1 and TRBJ1-4 gives the full variable domain: KAGVTQTPRYLIKTRGQQVTLSCSPISGHRSVSWYQQTPGQGLQFLFEYFSETQRNKGNFPGRFSGRQFSNSRSEMNVSTLELGDSALYLCASSLGGGLFATNEKLFFGSGTQLSVL.

The V call is TRBV7-8, the J call TRBJ2-2, with D possibly TRBD1 on 7 matching bases. Germline V gene lookup returns CDR1 SGHVS and CDR2 FQNEAQ. The length of the CDR3 is 16 residues. With 3 bases removed from V and 6 bases from J, the gap between germline ends came to 17 bases. The CDR3 protein is CASSFYAGGTAGELFF. Here the CDR3 DNA reads TGTGCCAGCAGCTTCTATGCAGGGGGGACAGCCGGGGAGCTGTTTTTT.

The chain uses TRBV5-1 and TRBJ1-1; D unresolved. The CDR3 loop spans 13 amino acids. Per germline, CDR1 SGHRS and CDR2 YFSETQ. V shed 0 bases and J shed 9 bases, with 12 bases lying between them. The CDR3 nucleotides read TGCGCCAGCAGCTTGGATTCGGGGAATAAAGCTTTCTTT. The encoded protein is CASSLDSGNKAFF.

This clone was recorded once. The chain joins TRBV4-1 to TRBJ1-1; D may be TRBD1 (5 bases). CDR1 and CDR2 (germline): MGHRA, YSYEKL. With 1 base removed from V and 4 bases from J, the gap between germline ends came to 10 bases. The CDR3 is 14 amino acids. CDR3 in amino acids: CASSQGQTSTEAFF. The CDR3 nucleotides are TGCGCCAGCAGCCAAGGACAGACGAGCACTGAAGCTTTCTTT.